The TCR beta chain described here comes from a study of beta chain features in type 1 diabetes listed by TCRdb under 2018. The study in broad terms: No differences in mean age, gender distribution, total cell number or subset yield were found between patients and healthy donors. A total of approximately 100,000,000 sorted cells were examined across all samples, and the number of cells per subset was strongly correlated with RNA yield. The study compared the TCRB repertoires of sorted circulating CD4+ T cell subsets in recently diagnosed type 1 diabetes patients with those in matched healthy donors. Regulatory and stem cell-like memory subsets were obtained from only 8 patients and roughly 8 healthy donors, while naive and central memory subsets were obtained from all 30 or so donors. The research as a whole found: Type 1 diabetes patients showed a moderate but significant shortening of TCRB CDR3 length in all four CD4+ subsets. HLA sub-analyses involved small numbers of individuals, so any influence of HLA type on TCRB rearrangement remained unresolved. Naive, central memory and regulatory TCRB repertoires appeared more similar among patients than among healthy donors. Because cDNA rather than genomic DNA was sequenced, highly expressing activated cells could have been over-represented, although no difference in activation and CD3 levels was found between groups. Shorter templates might be favored by PCR, yet because patient and control samples were amplified and corrected together, any such skew would affect both groups equally. Fewer insertions and more nucleotide deletions at VDJ recombination sites were observed in patients with type 1 diabetes, implying thymic rearrangement abnormalities.

The entire isolated RNA was reverse transcribed using the High Capacity cDNA Reverse Transcription Kit, and thus expressed TCRB transcripts were sequenced. Deep immunoSEQ sequencing was performed on naive, central memory and regulatory T cell samples, with an average of approximately 4 million total reads per sample. After sorted cells were lysed in RLT buffer, RNA was extracted with DNase-treated RNeasy Micro or Mini kits, with the choice depending on cell number. To prevent cross-contamination, every cell subset was processed on its own, while patient and healthy donor samples were processed together. The immunoSEQ multiplex PCR was used to amplify TCRB sequences from cDNA, generating 87-bp fragments that spanned the CDR3 region. Sequencing of the amplicons was done on the Illumina HiSeq platform. In the original analysis: PCR bias was corrected computationally using synthetic template baselines, and reads within Hamming distance 2 were collapsed, with unmergeable singletons discarded. Reads were aligned against IMGT so that V, D and J genes, CDR3 length and insertions or deletions at six rearrangement sites could be assigned. Within each subset, clonotype counts were normalized to sorted cell number, and only after that were true diversity and Gini coefficients computed with the tcR R package. Repertoire sharing was quantified using the overlap coefficient calculated on TCRB nucleotide sequences. Out-of-frame TCRB sequences from naive cells were analyzed to stand in for the pre-selection repertoire. The source is immuneACCESS, and TCRdb retained only in-frame sequences with V and J called. Part of the clones is not carried over; for the studies checked, unresolved V genes explain less than half of this, and the remainder is unexplained. That table is the source of V, J and clone size, and D and trimming were worked out from the DNA. For this sample there are some 400,000 clones; about 15% appear just once. Approximately 0.02% of the sample comes from the top ten.

Measured from the cysteine to the phenylalanine, the CDR3 is 13 residues long. Only the CDR3 part of the read is kept: 39 bases, read in frame from the first base. V is cut by 4 bases and J by 0 bases, and the space between the germline ends is 7 bases. CDR1 and CDR2 are drawn from the germline V gene (reference sequence): SGHNT, YYREEE. This clone appeared a few times. It lacks a known antigen. Nothing much larger sits one base from this clone, and base qualities are not available. Each donor gave one peripheral blood draw, averaging roughly 100 mL, which was collected into heparinised tubes. A BD FACSAria II and a panel including CD45RO, CCR7, CD25, CD127, CD95 and CD27 were used to sort naive, central memory, regulatory and stem cell-like memory CD4+ T cells. Every sorted population had a purity above 95%. PBMCs were separated immediately by Lymphoprep density gradient centrifugation and were stained directly, without being cultured. Samples were stained and sorted in pairs, with one healthy donor and one patient per experiment, so that batch effects were minimized.

The origin of this receptor is a young woman in good health. The specimen sequenced was naive CD4+ T cells from blood. Read against the paper, the sample's cell subset or site label means: true naive CD4+ T cells. The chain uses TRBV5-4 and TRBJ1-2; the D gene remains uncertain. In nucleotides, the sequence is TGTGCCAGCAGCGCGCCAACTAACTATGGCTACACCTTC. This yields the protein CASSAPTNYGYTF.